Listed below are T cell receptor beta chains from one sample, sequenced in a study of blood T cell repertoires in COVID-19. The table came from immunoSEQ multiplex PCR; TCRdb's copy has only in-frame clones and leaves some out. The data hold 40,000 to 55,000 clones, with around 89% observed a single time. The specimen sequenced was peripheral blood. The origin of the receptors is a human donor in a cohort sampled during active COVID-19. The CDR3 runs from the conserved cysteine through the conserved F or W. A D gene is named only where the DNA matches it firmly. The size field is filled for only some rows; it gives once, few, many or a size class.

cdr3_aa cdr3_nt d_call j_call clone_size v_call cdr3_length
CASSLQNLLAGESQYF TGTGCCAGCAGCTTACAGAACTTGCTGGCGGGAGAGTCCCAGTACTTC TRBD2 TRBJ2-5 NA TRBV11-1 16
CASKREERLYGYTF TGTGCCAGTAAGCGAGAGGAAAGACTCTATGGCTACACCTTC NA TRBJ1-2 NA TRBV19 14
CASSAQGVGAINSPLHF TGTGCCAGCAGCGCACAGGGGGTAGGGGCTATAAATTCACCCCTCCACTTT TRBD1 TRBJ1-6 few TRBV9 17
CASSLSGQGSVEAFF TGTGCCAGCAGTTTGTCAGGACAGGGAAGCGTTGAAGCTTTCTTT TRBD1 TRBJ1-1 NA TRBV28 15
CATATGVYGYTF TGTGCCACCGCGACAGGGGTTTATGGCTACACCTTC TRBD1 TRBJ1-2 NA TRBV19 12
CASSSGGEETQYF TGTGCCAGCAGCTCCGGAGGAGAAGAGACCCAGTACTTC NA TRBJ2-5 NA TRBV7-3 13
CASRGGGTEAFF TGTGCCAGCAGAGGGGGAGGGACTGAAGCTTTCTTT NA TRBJ1-1 NA TRBV6-6 12
CASSMETGGIQETQYF TGTGCCAGTAGTATGGAGACAGGGGGGATCCAAGAGACCCAGTACTTC TRBD1 TRBJ2-5 NA TRBV19 16
CASSAGLGGYTF TGTGCCAGCAGCGCGGGGCTGGGAGGCTACACCTTC NA TRBJ1-2 NA TRBV7-9 12
CSAAQEWNTEAFF TGCAGCGCCGCACAGGAATGGAACACTGAAGCTTTCTTT NA TRBJ1-1 NA TRBV29-1 13
CASSQDLGAINEKLFF TGCGCCAGCAGCCAAGATTTGGGGGCGATTAATGAAAAACTGTTTTTT NA TRBJ1-4 once TRBV4-3 16
CASSFVTGWGGEQYF TGTGCCAGCAGCTTTGTCACAGGGTGGGGTGGCGAGCAGTACTTC NA TRBJ2-7 NA TRBV7-2 15